This T cell receptor beta chain originates from a study of T cell repertoires in cytomegalovirus infection. TCRdb processed the reads anew with MiXCR; each CDR3 protein has one entry. This sample has approximately 200,000 distinct CDR3 sequences, with roughly 23% found just once. The CDR3 contains 13 residues. V was clipped by 5 bases and J by 0 bases, with 10 bases between them. The V gene's germline CDR1 is DFQATT and CDR2 SNEGSKA (reference sequence). Material for sequencing was CD8+ T cells from PBMCs. This rearrangement joins TRBV20-1 to TRBJ2-5; D assignment may be TRBD1 or TRBD2 (5 bases each). This sequence was found in a human donor in good health (CMV status not recorded). Some clones in this sample may be carry-over from other donors' samples. The CDR3 nucleotides are TGCAGTGCTTTGGGACCCTACCAAGAGACCCAGTACTTC. Its translation is CSALGPYQETQYF.